This T cell receptor beta chain was identified in a study of tumor T cells in aggressive B-cell lymphoma. Per germline, CDR1 MNHEY and CDR2 SMNVEV (reference sequence). CDR3 length: 14 amino acids. Trimming removed 3 bases from V and 8 bases from J, with 14 bases in between. As to this clone: The sample carries other DNA sequences with the same CDR3.

Only in-frame clones appear in the TCRdb table, and some are missing; sequencing was by immunoSEQ multiplex PCR. The sample contains a few thousand clones, 65% to 90% of which appear only once. What was sequenced was tumor tissue. The TCR was taken from an adult with diffuse large B cell lymphoma. The V and J genes are TRBV27 and TRBJ2-4; no definite D call. The CDR3 DNA is TGTGCCAGCAGTTTGGGTGAGGTATCGGACATTCAGTACTTC. It yields the protein CASSLGEVSDIQYF.